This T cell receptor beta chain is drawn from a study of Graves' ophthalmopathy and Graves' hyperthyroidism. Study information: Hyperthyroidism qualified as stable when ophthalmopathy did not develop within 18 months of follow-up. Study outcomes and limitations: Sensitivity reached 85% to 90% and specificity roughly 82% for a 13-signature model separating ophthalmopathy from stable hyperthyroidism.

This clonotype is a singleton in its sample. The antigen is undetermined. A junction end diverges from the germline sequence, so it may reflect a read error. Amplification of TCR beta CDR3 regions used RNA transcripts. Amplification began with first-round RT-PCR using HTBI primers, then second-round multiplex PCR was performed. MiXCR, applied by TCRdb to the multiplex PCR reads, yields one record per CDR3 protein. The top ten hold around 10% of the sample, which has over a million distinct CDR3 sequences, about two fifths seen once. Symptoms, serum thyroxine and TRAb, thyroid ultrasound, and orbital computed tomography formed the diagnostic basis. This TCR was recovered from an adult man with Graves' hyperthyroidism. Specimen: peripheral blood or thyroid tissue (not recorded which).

The CDR3 reads CAGSHPLGLQETQYF. CDR3 bases: TGTGCCGGCAGCCACCCCTTGGGACTCCAAGAGACCCAGTACTTC. This chain uses TRBV14 with TRBJ2-5, with a possible D match to TRBD2 (6 bases). The CDR3 runs 15 residues. Germline values: CDR1 SGHDN, CDR2 FVKESK. The full variable domain, in which reference TRBV14 and TRBJ2-5 provide the parts outside the CDR3, is EAGVTQFPSHSVIEKGQTVTLRCDPISGHDNLYWYRRVMGKEIKFLLHFVKESKQDESGMPNNRFLAERTGGTYSTLKVQPAELEDSGVYFCAGSHPLGLQETQYFGPGTRLLVL.